What follows are 26 T cell receptor beta chains derived from one specimen sequenced in a study of cytomegalovirus exposure and HLA in healthy donors. Vbeta (60) and Jbeta (13) primers were used in the PCR. The assay was immunoSEQ multiplex PCR, and TCRdb's table has in-frame clones only and misses some. The sample carries roughly 54,000 clones, roughly 79% recorded once. The sample comprised PBMCs. The source is a man aged 50-60 years in good health and CMV-seronegative.

The chain combines TRBV27 with TRBJ1-2; possibly TRBD1 for D (5 bases). CDR3 length: 16 amino acids. CDR1 and CDR2 (germline): MNHEY, SMNVEV (reference sequence). V lost 6 bases to trimming and J lost 7 bases, with 24 bases between them. The DNA of the CDR3 is TGTGCCAGCAGCCTAGGGGTGGGTGTGGATTCGGGTGGCTACACCTTC. Translated, it gives CASSLGVGVDSGGYTF.

The rearrangement links TRBV7-3 to TRBJ1-2, with D possibly being TRBD1 (5 bases). The V end was cut by 5 bases, the J end by 2 bases, with 18 bases between. The germline CDR1 and CDR2 sequences are SGHTA and FQGTGA. This CDR3 has 16 residues. Written as DNA, the CDR3 is TGTGCCAGCAGCACGTCCGAGACAGCCCTCAACTATGGCTACACCTTC. Its protein product is CASSTSETALNYGYTF.

This chain joins TRBV19 and TRBJ1-2, with D possibly TRBD1 on 6 matching bases. The CDR3 loop spans 14 amino acids. V lost 5 bases and J 3 bases, leaving 13 bases between the germline ends. The V gene's germline CDR1 is LNHDA and CDR2 SQIVND (reference sequence). The CDR3 is CASSGGAHDYGYTF. In DNA, the CDR3 is TGTGCCAGTAGTGGGGGGGCGCATGACTATGGCTACACCTTC.

The chain combines TRBV2 with TRBJ2-7, with 8 nucleotides matching TRBD1. V gave up 1 base and J gave up 5 bases; unmatched junction bases: 10. The CDR3 extends over 16 amino acids. The germline gives CDR1 SNHLY, CDR2 FYNNEI. The DNA for the CDR3 is TGTGCCAGCAGTGAAGACTTGGGACAGGTTGCCCACGAGCAGTACTTC. Residues: CASSEDLGQVAHEQYF. Using reference TRBV2 and TRBJ2-7 for the parts outside the CDR3, the full variable domain is EPEVTQTPSHQVTQMGQEVILRCVPISNHLYFYWYRQILGQKVEFLVSFYNNEISEKSEIFDDQFSVERPDGSNFTLKIRSTKLEDSAMYFCASSEDLGQVAHEQYFGPGTRLTVT.

This clone was seen a single time. The V call is TRBV18, the J call TRBJ2-7, with a weak D call TRBD1 (6 bases). Germline V CDR1 and CDR2: KGHSH, LQKENI. V lost 1 base to trimming and J lost 7 bases, with 20 bases between them. The CDR3 extends over 16 amino acids. In nucleotides, the CDR3 is TGTGCCAGCTCACCACAGTTGGCCAGGGGTTCAGGGGAGCAGTACTTC. The encoded protein is CASSPQLARGSGEQYF.

V is TRBV18 and J is TRBJ2-5, with a weak D call TRBD2 (5 bases). Trimming pared 6 bases from V and 0 bases from J, leaving 23 bases between. The CDR3 covers 18 residues. CDR1 is KGHSH, CDR2 LQKENI, per germline. The CDR3 DNA is TGTGCCAGCTCCCACTTTCCCGGGATACAGCCGGACCAAGAGACCCAGTACTTC. Protein product: CASSHFPGIQPDQETQYF.

This clone was recorded once. V gene TRBV7-8 combines with J gene TRBJ2-1, with 8 bases matching TRBD2. This CDR3 has 15 amino acids. Unmatched junction bases numbered 6, after V lost 1 base and J lost 7 bases. The V gene's germline CDR1 is SGHVS and CDR2 FQNEAQ. The CDR3 here is CASSLVSGGWNEQFF. The CDR3 nucleotides read TGTGCCAGCAGCTTAGTAAGCGGGGGATGGAATGAGCAGTTCTTC. The entire variable domain, with the rest obtained from reference TRBV7-8 and TRBJ2-1, is as follows: GAGVSQSPRYKVAKRGQDVALRCDPISGHVSLFWYQQALGQGPEFLTYFQNEAQLDKSGLPSDRFFAERPEGSVSTLKIQRTQQEDSAVYLCASSLVSGGWNEQFFGPGTRLTVL.

The chain joins TRBV19 to TRBJ2-2; tentatively, D is TRBD1 (6 bases). The CDR3 is 13 amino acids. Germline CDR1 LNHDA, CDR2 SQIVND (reference sequence). The germline V and J ends were trimmed by 3 bases and 6 bases, with 8 bases remaining between them. CDR3 in amino acids: CASSITGPGELFF. CDR3 coding DNA: TGTGCCAGTAGTATTACAGGGCCCGGGGAGCTGTTTTTT. Full variable domain (rest looked up from reference TRBV19 and TRBJ2-2): DGGITQSPKYLFRKEGQNVTLSCEQNLNHDAMYWYRQDPGQGLRLIYYSQIVNDFQKGDIAEGYSVSREKKESFPLTVTSAQKNPTAFYLCASSITGPGELFFGEGSRLTVL.

This clone has only one observation. The chain recombines TRBV7-6 with TRBJ2-3, with D possibly being TRBD2 (5 bases). CDR3 length equals 15 residues. Germline V gene lookup returns CDR1 SGHVS and CDR2 FNYEAQ. Deletions cut 4 bases from V and 1 base from J, with 12 bases between. The chain's CDR3 is CASSSIFGGTDTQYF. In nucleotides, the CDR3 is TGTGCCAGCAGCTCCATATTCGGGGGCACAGATACGCAGTATTTT.

The genes are TRBV11-2 and TRBJ1-1; D perhaps matches TRBD1 (6 bases). CDR1 is SGHAT and CDR2 is FQNNGV in the germline V gene. The CDR3 is made up of 16 amino acids. V was clipped by 4 bases and J by 0 bases, with 15 bases between them. Here the CDR3 reads CASSSSLTGLNTEAFF. The CDR3 DNA reads TGTGCCAGCAGCTCATCTTTGACAGGATTGAACACTGAAGCTTTCTTT. The full variable domain, rest sourced from reference TRBV11-2 and TRBJ1-1, is EAGVAQSPRYKIIEKRQSVAFWCNPISGHATLYWYQQILGQGPKLLIQFQNNGVVDDSQLPKDRFSAERLKGVDSTLKIQPAKLEDSAVYLCASSSSLTGLNTEAFFGQGTRLTVV.

The rearrangement uses TRBV6-1 and TRBJ1-3; 11 bases align to TRBD1. The CDR3 extends over 12 amino acids. Trimming took 6 bases from V and 9 from J; bases not matched to a gene: 1. Germline V gene lookup returns CDR1 MNHNS and CDR2 SASEGT. The CDR3 region has the DNA TGTGCCAGCAGGGGACAGGGGGGCACCATATATTTT. Translating it yields CASRGQGGTIYF.

CDR3: CASSLSLLNTEAFF. DNA of the CDR3: TGTGCCAGCAGTTTATCTCTACTGAACACTGAAGCTTTCTTT. The rearrangement joins TRBV27 to TRBJ1-1; unclear D gene. This CDR3 contains 14 residues. Trimming cost V 0 bases and J 0 bases, with 5 bases left between them. Per the germline V gene, CDR1 is MNHEY and CDR2 is SMNVEV (reference sequence).

This chain joins TRBV6-1 and TRBJ1-1; 8 bases agree with TRBD1. Germline assignment: CDR1 MNHNS and CDR2 SASEGT. There are 14 residues in the CDR3. Trimming at V came to 5 bases and at J to 4 bases, leaving 6 bases not matched to a gene. CDR3 protein: CASSSGTGGTEAFF. CDR3 in DNA: TGTGCCAGCAGTTCCGGTACAGGGGGCACTGAAGCTTTCTTT.

The chain links TRBV19 to TRBJ1-1; maybe TRBD1 (6 bases). Germline lookup yields CDR1 LNHDA and CDR2 SQIVND (reference sequence). The CDR3 sequence is 13 residues long. V gave up 3 bases and J gave up 7 bases, with 12 bases separating them. The CDR3 sequence is CASSIKQGREAFF. The CDR3 DNA sequence: TGTGCCAGTAGTATCAAACAGGGCCGTGAAGCTTTCTTT.

V is TRBV5-1 and J is TRBJ2-5; D might be TRBD1 (5 bases). Germline V gene lookup returns CDR1 SGHRS and CDR2 YFSETQ. Trimming stripped 3 bases from V and 5 bases from J, with 17 bases between. The CDR3 is made up of 15 amino acids. The CDR3, as DNA: TGCGCCAGCAGCTGGCCGGACAACGAACAGGAGACCCAGTACTTC. It codes for CASSWPDNEQETQYF.

The chain uses TRBV9 and TRBJ2-7; 10 bases are shared with TRBD2. Per the germline V gene, CDR1 is SGDLS and CDR2 is YYNGEE. After removal of 3 bases from V and 5 bases from J, the junction contained 17 bases not matched to a gene. CDR3 length equals 18 residues. As DNA, the CDR3 is TGTGCCAGCAGCGCCAGCTCTTGGATAGCGGGGGGATACAACGAGCAGTACTTC. Amino acids: CASSASSWIAGGYNEQYF.

The chain is built from TRBV7-9 and TRBJ2-7, with 8 bases identical to TRBD1. V trimming: 7 bases; J trimming: 5 bases; junction bases outside the gene matches: 10. The CDR3 totals 14 residues. Germline CDR1 and CDR2: SEHNR and FQNEAQ (reference sequence). The CDR3 here is CASTAGGRIHEQYF. CDR3 nucleotides: TGTGCCAGCACCGCAGGGGGCCGAATCCACGAGCAGTACTTC.

Only a few counts were recorded for this clone. V usage is TRBV27 and J usage is TRBJ2-2, with TRBD2 as a possible D gene (6 bases). Trimming removed 3 bases from V and 1 base from J, with 21 bases in between. Germline V gene lookup returns CDR1 MNHEY and CDR2 SMNVEV (reference sequence). This CDR3 is built from 19 residues. CDR3 protein: CASSFAGRGFLKNTGELFF. The DNA for the CDR3 is TGTGCCAGCAGTTTTGCCGGGAGAGGGTTCCTCAAGAACACCGGGGAGCTGTTTTTT.

This clone was recorded once. The genes are TRBV10-3 and TRBJ1-5; 8 positions agree with TRBD1. V shed 6 bases and J 0 bases; nucleotides not matched to a gene: 4. Germline V gene sequence: CDR1 ENHRY, CDR2 SYGVKD. There are 15 residues in the CDR3. CDR3 nucleotides: TGTGCCATCAGCTCGACAGGGGATAGCAATCAGCCCCAGCATTTT. This gives the protein CAISSTGDSNQPQHF.

This chain joins TRBV5-1 and TRBJ1-1, with 7 bases lining up with TRBD1. CDR1 SGHRS and CDR2 YFSETQ come from the germline V gene. CDR3 length: 13 amino acids. The trim removed 3 bases at V and 7 bases at J, leaving 6 bases unmatched. In DNA, the CDR3 is TGCGCCAGCAGCTCCAGGGGGTCAAGTGAAGCTTTCTTT. It translates to CASSSRGSSEAFF.

The chain combines TRBV15 with TRBJ1-5; no definite D call. The CDR3 extends over 15 amino acids. Germline assignment: CDR1 LNHNV and CDR2 YYDKDF (reference sequence). V was trimmed by 1 base and J by 2 bases, leaving 9 bases between them. The CDR3 region has the DNA TGTGCCACCAGCAGAGTCAGGTGGGGCAATCAGCCCCAGCATTTT. It encodes CATSRVRWGNQPQHF.

V and J are TRBV10-1 and TRBJ2-5; maybe TRBD1 (6 bases). Germline-derived CDR1 and CDR2 are WNHNN and SYGVQD (reference sequence). The CDR3 runs to 13 residues. V dropped 6 bases and J dropped 3 bases, with 11 bases sitting between them. The CDR3 nucleotides are TGCGCCAGCAGGAGGAGGACAGAAGAGACCCAGTACTTC. Its translation is CASRRRTEETQYF.

The gene calls are TRBV6-1 and TRBJ2-2; 7 nucleotides agree with TRBD1. This CDR3 has 14 residues. CDR1 and CDR2 (germline): MNHNS, SASEGT. Trimming took 0 bases from V and 7 from J; bases not matched to a gene: 2. The CDR3 is CASSEATGFGELFF. The CDR3 DNA is TGTGCCAGCAGTGAAGCGACAGGGTTCGGGGAGCTGTTTTTT.

The chain combines TRBV6-5 with TRBJ1-2, with D maybe TRBD1 (5 bases). Per germline, CDR1 MNHEY and CDR2 SVGAGI. With 0 bases removed from V and 6 bases from J, the gap between germline ends came to 14 bases. The CDR3 is 15 amino acids. This CDR3 reads CASSYSLQGMNGYTF. CDR3 nucleotides: TGTGCCAGCAGTTACTCCCTTCAGGGTATGAATGGCTACACCTTC.

The chain recombines TRBV12-5 with TRBJ2-3, with 7 bases lining up with TRBD1. V lost 1 base, J lost 5 bases, and 3 bases stayed unmatched. This CDR3 region has 14 residues. The germline CDR1 and CDR2 sequences are LGHNT and FRNRAP. The chain's CDR3 is CASGLGTGGDTQYF. CDR3 in DNA: TGTGCTAGTGGTTTGGGGACAGGCGGAGATACGCAGTATTTT.

This chain uses TRBV27 with TRBJ2-7, with D possibly TRBD1 on 6 matching bases. Germline lookup yields CDR1 MNHEY and CDR2 SMNVEV (reference sequence). Trimming pared 0 bases from V and 2 bases from J, leaving 11 bases between. The CDR3 has 15 amino acids. The CDR3 sequence: CASSLSQGQAYEQYF. DNA of the CDR3: TGTGCCAGCAGTTTATCTCAGGGGCAAGCCTACGAGCAGTACTTC.